The rows below give T cell receptor beta chains drawn from one sample of a study of T cell changes during pregnancy in multiple sclerosis. Clones were read by immunoSEQ multiplex PCR, and TCRdb kept only the in-frame ones, dropping some. Of 55,000 to 85,000 clones in the sample, around nine tenths were seen once. The input for sequencing was peripheral blood, taken in the third trimester of pregnancy. Source of these receptors: a female donor with multiple sclerosis, enrolled in a pregnancy study. The CDR3 runs from the conserved cysteine through the conserved F or W. Each record gives: D gene, clone size, V gene, J gene, CDR3 protein, CDR3 DNA. D genes are given only for firm matches. The size field is filled for only some rows; it gives once, few, many or a size class.

>-|-|TRBV4-1|TRBJ2-1
CASSLSGSYNEQFF
TGCGCCAGCAGCCTTAGCGGATCCTACAATGAGCAGTTCTTC
>-|-|TRBV7-9|TRBJ1-2
CASSLGEGRHGYTF
TGTGCCAGCAGCTTAGGGGAGGGGAGGCATGGCTACACCTTC
>-|-|TRBV5-1|TRBJ1-1
CASSLAGMNTEAFF
TGCGCCAGCAGCTTGGCAGGGATGAACACTGAAGCTTTCTTT
>-|once|TRBV7-2|TRBJ2-2
CASSLVGGGITGELFF
TGTGCCAGCAGCTTAGTTGGTGGGGGCATCACCGGGGAGCTGTTTTTT
>-|-|TRBV10-3|TRBJ2-7
CAITGRQDYEQYF
TGTGCCATCACCGGTCGGCAGGACTACGAGCAGTACTTC
>TRBD2|-|TRBV2|TRBJ2-3
CASSPGLVADTQYF
TGTGCCAGCTCCCCGGGACTAGTGGCAGATACGCAGTATTTT
>-|once|TRBV7-2|TRBJ1-2
CASSPRGVLYGYTF
TGTGCCAGCAGCCCCCGGGGGGTCCTCTATGGCTACACCTTC
>TRBD1|-|TRBV6-1|TRBJ2-7
CASRVYRDSSYEQYF
TGTGCCAGCAGAGTTTACCGGGACAGCTCCTACGAGCAGTACTTC
>TRBD1|-|TRBV7-7|TRBJ2-5
CASSLQGSQETQYF
TGTGCCAGCAGCCTACAGGGGAGCCAAGAGACCCAGTACTTC
>TRBD1|-|TRBV29-1|TRBJ1-1
CSVDRDRASTEAFF
TGCAGCGTTGATCGGGACAGGGCATCCACTGAAGCTTTCTTT
>TRBD1|-|TRBV4-1|TRBJ1-2
CASSPPGQEYGYTF
TGCGCCAGCAGCCCACCGGGACAGGAGTATGGCTACACCTTC
>-|-|TRBV5-1|TRBJ2-3
CASSLRLDGTDTQYF
TGCGCCAGCAGCCTAAGACTAGATGGCACAGATACGCAGTATTTT
>TRBD2|-|TRBV5-6|TRBJ2-7
CASSQGLAGAFSYEQYF
TGTGCCAGCAGCCAGGGACTAGCGGGAGCGTTCTCCTACGAGCAGTACTTC
>-|-|TRBV12-5|TRBJ2-2
CASGLNPSPGELFF
TGTGCTAGTGGCCTCAATCCGAGCCCCGGGGAGCTGTTTTTT
>-|-|TRBV2|TRBJ2-1
CASSRQGSYNEQFF
TGTGCCAGCAGCCGGCAGGGCTCCTACAATGAGCAGTTCTTC
>TRBD1|-|TRBV5-4|TRBJ2-5
CASSLGRRGMLETQYF
TGTGCCAGCAGCTTGGGACGCAGGGGGATGTTGGAGACCCAGTACTTC
>TRBD1|once|TRBV18|TRBJ2-3
CASSLGTESSTDTQYF
TGTGCCAGCTCACTTGGGACAGAATCTAGCACAGATACGCAGTATTTT
>-|once|TRBV7-2|TRBJ2-5
CASSLVRDQETQYF
TGTGCCAGCAGCTTAGTCCGGGACCAAGAGACCCAGTACTTC
>TRBD2|-|TRBV7-9|TRBJ2-4
CASSLIAGKNIQYF
TGTGCCAGCAGCTTAATAGCGGGAAAAAACATTCAGTACTTC
>-|-|TRBV28|TRBJ2-3
CASSSGTLNTDTQYF
TGTGCCAGCAGCTCCGGGACTCTCAACACAGATACGCAGTATTTT
>TRBD2|-|TRBV11-2|TRBJ2-5
CASSSQLLAGEQTQYF
TGTGCCAGCAGCTCGCAACTTCTAGCGGGTGAGCAGACCCAGTACTTC
>TRBD1|-|TRBV7-2|TRBJ2-1
CASSLVSTGGWGNEQFF
TGTGCCAGCAGCTTAGTTTCGACAGGGGGCTGGGGCAATGAGCAGTTCTTC
>-|-|TRBV7-2|TRBJ1-2
CASSLGRNYGYTF
TGTGCCAGCAGCTTAGGCAGGAACTATGGCTACACCTTC
>TRBD1|-|TRBV5-5|TRBJ1-5
CASSQGQGSQPQHF
TGTGCCAGCAGCCAGGGACAGGGAAGTCAGCCCCAGCATTTT
>TRBD1|-|TRBV2|TRBJ2-7
CASSVPGQGRFFGYEQYF
TGTGCCAGCAGTGTTCCTGGACAGGGGCGATTTTTTGGGTACGAGCAGTACTTC
>TRBD2|once|TRBV10-2|TRBJ2-1
CASRGLAGGMVSYNEQFF
TGCGCCAGCAGGGGACTAGCGGGAGGGATGGTTTCCTACAATGAGCAGTTCTTC
>-|-|TRBV29-1|TRBJ2-5
CSVARVRETQYF
TGCAGCGTTGCCAGGGTCCGGGAGACCCAGTACTTC
>-|-|TRBV11-2|TRBJ2-1
CASSLDPGLSYNEQFF
TGTGCCAGCAGCTTAGATCCAGGACTCTCCTACAATGAGCAGTTCTTC
>-|-|TRBV28|TRBJ1-3
CASYPSTRGNTIYF
TGTGCCTCTTACCCAAGCACTAGGGGAAACACCATATATTTT
>-|-|TRBV18|TRBJ2-4
CASSPPSSLAKNIQYF
TGTGCCAGCTCACCACCTTCAAGCCTAGCCAAAAACATTCAGTACTTC